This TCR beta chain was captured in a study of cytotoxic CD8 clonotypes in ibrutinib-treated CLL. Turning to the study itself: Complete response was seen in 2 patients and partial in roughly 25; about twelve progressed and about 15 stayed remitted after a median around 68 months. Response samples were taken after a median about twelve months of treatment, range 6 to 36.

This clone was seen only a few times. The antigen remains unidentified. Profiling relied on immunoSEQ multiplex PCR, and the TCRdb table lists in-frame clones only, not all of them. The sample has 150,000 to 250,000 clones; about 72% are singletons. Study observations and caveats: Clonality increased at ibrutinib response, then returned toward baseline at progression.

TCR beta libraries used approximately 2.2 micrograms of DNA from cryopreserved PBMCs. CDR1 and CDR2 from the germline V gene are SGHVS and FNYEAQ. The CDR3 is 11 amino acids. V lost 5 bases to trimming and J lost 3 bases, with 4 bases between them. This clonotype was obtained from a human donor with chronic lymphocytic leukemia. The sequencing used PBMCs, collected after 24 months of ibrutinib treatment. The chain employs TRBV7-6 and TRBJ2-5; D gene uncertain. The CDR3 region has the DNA TGTGCCAGCAGCCTCAAAGAGACCCAGTACTTC. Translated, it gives CASSLKETQYF.